The rows below give T cell receptor beta chains drawn from one sample of a study of blood T cell repertoires in COVID-19. The protocol was immunoSEQ multiplex PCR, while the TCRdb copy is restricted to in-frame clones and leaves out a portion. In the table there are roughly 500,000 clones, 80% to 90% of which are singletons. The sample comprised peripheral blood. The receptor source for this set is a man aged 18 to 30 with COVID-19, enrolled during active disease. Each CDR3 is given with its conserved first and last residue. D genes are given only for firm matches. Rows may omit the clone size; those that give it use once, few, many or a size class.

j_gene	v_gene	d_gene	abundance	CDR3nt	CDR3aa
TRBJ1-6	TRBV28	.	.	TGTGCCAGCAGTCAAAGGGGTGATTCACCCCTCCACTTT	CASSQRGDSPLHF
TRBJ1-6	TRBV19	TRBD1	.	TGTGCCAGTAGCAACGAGAGACAGGGGGCGCATTCACCCCTCCACTTT	CASSNERQGAHSPLHF
TRBJ2-7	TRBV7-9	.	.	TGTGCCAGCAGCCCCCAGTACGAGCAGTACTTC	CASSPQYEQYF
TRBJ2-3	TRBV3-1/TRBV3-2	TRBD2	.	TGTGCCAGTAGTCCAAGCGGGGGGGACGCAGATACGCAGTATTTT	CASSPSGGDADTQYF
TRBJ2-7	TRBV12-3/TRBV12-4	TRBD2	.	TGTGCCGTCGGGACTAGCGCCTACGAGCAGTACTTC	CAVGTSAYEQYF
TRBJ2-2	TRBV19	.	.	TGTGCCAGTAGTGCTGACAGTTTCACCGGGGAGCTGTTTTTT	CASSADSFTGELFF
TRBJ2-7	TRBV5-6	.	.	TGTGCCAGCAGCCTACGTTACGCGGGGAGGTACTACGAGCAGTACTTC	CASSLRYAGRYYEQYF
TRBJ2-1	TRBV6-5	TRBD2	.	TGTGCCAGCAGTTCCCCCAAGGGACTAGCGCGTGAGCAGTTCTTC	CASSSPKGLAREQFF
TRBJ2-1	TRBV24-1	TRBD2	.	TGTGCCACCAGTGATCCCCGACTAGCGGGAGGGGGGAATGAGCAGTTCTTC	CATSDPRLAGGGNEQFF
TRBJ1-2	TRBV12-3/TRBV12-4	TRBD1	.	TGTGCCAGCAGAACAGGGGACTATGGCTACACCTTC	CASRTGDYGYTF
TRBJ1-5	TRBV6-1	TRBD1	.	TGTGCCAGCAGTGCCCGACAGGGGTACGGCAATCAGCCCCAGCATTTT	CASSARQGYGNQPQHF
TRBJ2-7	TRBV5-1	TRBD2	.	TGCGCCAGCAGCTGGACGGCTAGCGGGAGCTACGAGCAGTACTTC	CASSWTASGSYEQYF
TRBJ1-5	TRBV7-9	TRBD1	.	TGTGCCAGCAGCACCGGCGGGACAGGAGGGCAGCCCCAGCATTTT	CASSTGGTGGQPQHF
TRBJ2-2	TRBV2	TRBD2	.	TGTGCCAGCAGTGAACAGTTCGGGGGGACCGGGGAGCTGTTTTTT	CASSEQFGGTGELFF
TRBJ2-1	TRBV11-3	TRBD2	.	TGTGCCAGCAGCCCGGGGCTAGCGGGAGCTGAGCAGTTCTTC	CASSPGLAGAEQFF
TRBJ1-4	TRBV5-6	TRBD1	.	TGTGCCAGCAGCTTGGGGACAGGATACGGCGAAAAACTGTTTTTT	CASSLGTGYGEKLFF
TRBJ2-3	TRBV6-6	TRBD2	.	TGTGCCAGCAGTTACGGGATCGGGAGGTTCACAGATACGCAGTATTTT	CASSYGIGRFTDTQYF
TRBJ2-3	TRBV10-1	.	.	TGCGCCAGCAGTGAGTCGGGCGGAGGTAGCACAGATACGCAGTATTTT	CASSESGGGSTDTQYF
TRBJ2-2	TRBV9	TRBD1	.	TGTGCCAGCAGCGACAGCCCGACAGGGGTTGGCACCGGGGAGCTGTTTTTT	CASSDSPTGVGTGELFF
TRBJ2-7	TRBV9	TRBD2	.	TGTGCCAGCAGCGCCTCAATTAGCGGGAGTTCCTACGAGCAGTACTTC	CASSASISGSSYEQYF
TRBJ2-3	TRBV5-1	.	.	TGCGCCAGCGTTCCCCCGGTTGGCACAGATACGCAGTATTTT	CASVPPVGTDTQYF
TRBJ1-5	TRBV6-5	.	once	TGTGCCAGCAGCTTGGACAGTTATAGCAATCAGCCCCAGCATTTT	CASSLDSYSNQPQHF
TRBJ1-6	TRBV2	.	.	TGTGCCAGCAGTGCTCGGTCTAGAACCCTCCACTTT	CASSARSRTLHF
TRBJ2-7	TRBV29-1	TRBD1	.	TGCAGCGTTGAAGATCGAGTAGGGACAGGGGGCTACGAGCAGTACTTC	CSVEDRVGTGGYEQYF
TRBJ2-1	TRBV6-1	.	.	TGTGCCAGCAGTGAACCACAAGGGGGATGGAATGAGCAGTTCTTC	CASSEPQGGWNEQFF
TRBJ2-7	TRBV20-1	TRBD2	.	TGCAGTGCTAGTGGGACTAGTCCCTACGAGCAGTACTTC	CSASGTSPYEQYF
TRBJ1-4	TRBV28	.	.	TGTGCCAGCAGCCCCGGGGTACGGTTTAATGAAAAACTGTTTTTT	CASSPGVRFNEKLFF
TRBJ2-7	TRBV4-1	.	.	TGCGCCAGCAGCCAAGCACAGTCCTACGAGCAGTACTTC	CASSQAQSYEQYF
TRBJ2-1	TRBV10-2	TRBD1	once	TGCGCCAGCAGTGATTGGCAGGGGGCCCACAATGAGCAGTTCTTC	CASSDWQGAHNEQFF
TRBJ2-4	TRBV28	.	.	TGTGCCAGCAGTAGAGGGGGTCGGGGAAACATTCAGTACTTC	CASSRGGRGNIQYF
TRBJ2-5	TRBV5-1	.	.	TGCGCCAGCAGCTTACGGACAGACCAAGAGACCCAGTACTTC	CASSLRTDQETQYF
TRBJ1-1	TRBV12-3/TRBV12-4	.	.	TGTGCCAGCAGTTCCCGGGGGTACACTGAAGCTTTCTTT	CASSSRGYTEAFF
TRBJ2-1	TRBV4-1	TRBD1	.	TGCGCCAGCAGCCCTTGGGGACAGGGGAGGAGTGATGAGCAGTTCTTC	CASSPWGQGRSDEQFF
TRBJ1-1	TRBV12-5	TRBD1	.	TGTGCTAGTGGTCTACTGGACAGGGCGAACACTGAAGCTTTCTTT	CASGLLDRANTEAFF
TRBJ2-7	TRBV7-9	TRBD1	.	TGTGCCAGCAGCTTAGCCGGGACAGCCTACGAGCAGTACTTC	CASSLAGTAYEQYF
TRBJ1-5	TRBV6-5	.	.	TGTGCCAGTTTAGAGGGCGGATATAGCAATCAGCCCCAGCATTTT	CASLEGGYSNQPQHF
TRBJ2-1	TRBV6-5	TRBD2	.	TGTGCCAGCAGTTCCCAACTAGCGGGGTCTTACAATGAGCAGTTCTTC	CASSSQLAGSYNEQFF
TRBJ2-5	TRBV7-8	TRBD2	.	TGTGCCAGCAGCTTAGGTTGGCGGGGGGGCCTTGAGACCCAGTACTTC	CASSLGWRGGLETQYF
TRBJ2-5	TRBV19	.	.	TGTGCCAGTAGTACGGACAGCCAAGAGACCCAGTACTTC	CASSTDSQETQYF
TRBJ2-1	TRBV4-1	TRBD2	.	TGCGCCAGCTCTAGCGGCTACAATGAGCAGTTCTTC	CASSSGYNEQFF
TRBJ2-7	TRBV5-4	TRBD1	.	TGTGCCAGCAGCCCCCCGGGACAGGGCTACGAGCAGTACTTC	CASSPPGQGYEQYF
TRBJ2-7	TRBV19	.	.	TGTGCCAGTAGTGCTTCTTCGGCTAGCCCCATCTACGAGCAGTACTTC	CASSASSASPIYEQYF
TRBJ1-1	TRBV18	TRBD1	once	TGTGCCAGCTCCCAGGGGGAGGTGATGAACACTGAAGCTTTCTTT	CASSQGEVMNTEAFF
TRBJ2-1	TRBV7-9	.	few	TGTGCCAGCAGCCTCGGACAGCCTCCGCCCTACAATGAGCAGTTCTTC	CASSLGQPPPYNEQFF
TRBJ1-5	TRBV2	TRBD1	.	TGTGCCAGTGGGGGACAGGGCAACAATCAGCCCCAGCATTTT	CASGGQGNNQPQHF
TRBJ2-5	TRBV5-8	.	.	TGTGCCAGCAGCCCCGGGGGTAGCGGTCAAGAGACCCAGTACTTC	CASSPGGSGQETQYF
TRBJ2-5	TRBV15	TRBD2	.	TGTGCCACCAGCGAGGGAGGGCAAGAGACCCAGTACTTC	CATSEGGQETQYF
TRBJ1-1	TRBV27	TRBD1	.	TGTGCCAGCATGTTCGCAGGGGGTCTGAACACTGAAGCTTTCTTT	CASMFAGGLNTEAFF
TRBJ2-7	TRBV3-1/TRBV3-2	TRBD2	.	TGTGCCAGCAGCCAAGATGGGGATAGCGGGGGTCCCTACGAGCAGTACTTC	CASSQDGDSGGPYEQYF
TRBJ1-2	TRBV2	TRBD1	.	TGTGCCAGCAGGCCCGGGACAGGAGGGATATCGGTTTATGGCTACACCTTC	CASRPGTGGISVYGYTF
TRBJ1-1	TRBV3-1/TRBV3-2	.	.	TGTGCCAGCAGCCAAGTAAAAGGGGCTGAAGCTTTCTTT	CASSQVKGAEAFF